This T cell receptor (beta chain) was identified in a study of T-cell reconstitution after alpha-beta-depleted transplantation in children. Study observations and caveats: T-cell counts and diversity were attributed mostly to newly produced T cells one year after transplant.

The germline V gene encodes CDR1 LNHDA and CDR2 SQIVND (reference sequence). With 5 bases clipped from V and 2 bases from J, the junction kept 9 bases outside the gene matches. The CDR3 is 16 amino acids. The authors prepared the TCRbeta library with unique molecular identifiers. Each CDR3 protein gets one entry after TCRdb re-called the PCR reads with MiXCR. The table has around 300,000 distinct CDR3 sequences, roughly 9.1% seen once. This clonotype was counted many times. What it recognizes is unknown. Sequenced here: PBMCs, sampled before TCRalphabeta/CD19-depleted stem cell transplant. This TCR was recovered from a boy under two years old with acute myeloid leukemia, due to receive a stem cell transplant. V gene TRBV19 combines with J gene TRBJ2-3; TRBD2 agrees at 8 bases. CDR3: CASSPRIAGITDTQYF. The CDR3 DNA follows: TGTGCCAGTAGTCCCAGGATAGCGGGGATCACAGATACGCAGTATTTT.